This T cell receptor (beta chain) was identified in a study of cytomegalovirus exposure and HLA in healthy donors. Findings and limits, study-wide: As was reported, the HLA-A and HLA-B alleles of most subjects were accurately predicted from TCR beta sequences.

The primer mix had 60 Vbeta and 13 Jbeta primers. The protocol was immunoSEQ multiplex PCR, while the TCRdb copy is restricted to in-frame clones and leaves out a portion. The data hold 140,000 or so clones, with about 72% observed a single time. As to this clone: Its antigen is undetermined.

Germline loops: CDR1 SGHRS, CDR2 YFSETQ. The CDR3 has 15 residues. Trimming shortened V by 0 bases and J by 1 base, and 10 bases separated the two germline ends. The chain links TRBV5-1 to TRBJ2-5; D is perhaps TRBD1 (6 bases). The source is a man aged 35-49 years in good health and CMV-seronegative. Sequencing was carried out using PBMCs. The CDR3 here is CASSLARGPQETQYF. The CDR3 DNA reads TGCGCCAGCAGCTTGGCCAGGGGACCCCAAGAGACCCAGTACTTC.